The source of this T cell receptor beta chain is a study of OX40 agonist ivuxolimab in advanced cancers. Here immunoSEQ multiplex PCR was the method, and the copy in TCRdb shows in-frame clones only, minus some. The repertoire holds 75,000 to 100,000 clones, with roughly 84% as singletons. CDR1 SGHTA and CDR2 FQGNSA come from the germline V gene. The length of the CDR3 is 16 residues. V gave up 6 bases and J gave up 2 bases; unmatched junction bases: 8. The origin of this receptor is an adult with an advanced solid tumor such as melanoma, head and neck, liver or kidney cancer. This sample comprised CD4+ or CD8+ T cells sorted from blood, obtained in a trial of the OX40 agonist ivuxolimab. The chain has TRBV7-2 and TRBJ1-4, with 8 bases fitting TRBD1. CDR3 protein: CASRAGRGRTNEKLFF. CDR3 DNA: TGTGCCAGCAGGGCCGGCAGGGGGCGGACTAATGAAAAACTGTTTTTT.